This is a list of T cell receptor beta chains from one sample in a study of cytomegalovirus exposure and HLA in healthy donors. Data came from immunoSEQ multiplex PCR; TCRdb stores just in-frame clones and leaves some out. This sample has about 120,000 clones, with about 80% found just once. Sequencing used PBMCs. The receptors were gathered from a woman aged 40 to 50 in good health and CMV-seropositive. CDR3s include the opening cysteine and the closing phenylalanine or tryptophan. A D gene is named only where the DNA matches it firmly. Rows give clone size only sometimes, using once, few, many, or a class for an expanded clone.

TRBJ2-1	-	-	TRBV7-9	CASSPPKRWDEQFF	TGTGCCAGCAGCCCCCCGAAGCGGTGGGATGAGCAGTTCTTC
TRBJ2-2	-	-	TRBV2	CASSPFRGGTGELFF	TGTGCCAGCAGTCCCTTCAGGGGCGGCACCGGGGAGCTGTTTTTT
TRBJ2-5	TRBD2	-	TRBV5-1	CASSWGGTSGLQETQYF	TGCGCCAGCAGCTGGGGGGGGACTAGCGGTCTTCAAGAGACCCAGTACTTC
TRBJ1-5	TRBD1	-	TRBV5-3	CARSRGTGENFRNQPQHF	TGTGCCAGAAGCAGGGGGACAGGGGAGAATTTTAGGAATCAGCCCCAGCATTTT
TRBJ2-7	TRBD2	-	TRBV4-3	CASSLGGSSGYEQYF	TGCGCCAGCAGCCTGGGCGGGAGTAGTGGCTACGAGCAGTACTTC
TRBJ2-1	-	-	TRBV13	CASSLVARGLSNEQFF	TGTGCCAGCAGCTTAGTGGCGCGAGGGTTGAGCAATGAGCAGTTCTTC
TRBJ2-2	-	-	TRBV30	CAWSVRQARELFF	TGTGCCTGGAGTGTACGACAGGCCCGGGAGCTGTTTTTT
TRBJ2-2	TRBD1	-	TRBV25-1	CASRETGYTGELFF	TGTGCCAGCAGGGAGACAGGGTACACCGGGGAGCTGTTTTTT
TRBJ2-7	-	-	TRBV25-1	CASSAREGQGLYEQYF	TGTGCCAGCAGTGCCCGGGAGGGACAGGGCCTGTACGAGCAGTACTTC
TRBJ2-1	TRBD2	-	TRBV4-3	CASSQDFSGRVLNEQFF	TGCGCCAGCAGCCAAGATTTTAGCGGGAGAGTTCTCAATGAGCAGTTCTTC
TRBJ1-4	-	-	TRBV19	CASRRADSEKLFF	TGTGCCAGTAGGAGGGCGGACAGTGAAAAACTGTTTTTT
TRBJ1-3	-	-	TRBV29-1	CSVDLWGTQGNTIYF	TGCAGCGTTGACCTCTGGGGGACACAAGGAAACACCATATATTTT
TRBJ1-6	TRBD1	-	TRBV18	CASSPGQGNNSPLHF	TGTGCCAGCTCACCGGGACAGGGGAATAATTCACCCCTCCACTTT
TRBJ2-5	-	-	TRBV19	CASSIGSGVQETQYF	TGTGCCAGTAGTATAGGGTCGGGGGTACAAGAGACCCAGTACTTC
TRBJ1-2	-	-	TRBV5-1	CASSLGLTGLTYGYTF	TGCGCCAGCAGCTTGGGATTAACAGGGTTAACCTATGGCTACACCTTC
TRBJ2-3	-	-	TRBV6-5	CASSYSRGVPDTQYF	TGTGCCAGCAGTTACTCGCGCGGGGTCCCAGATACGCAGTATTTT
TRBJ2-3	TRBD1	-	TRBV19	CAIRDRGTDTQYF	TGTGCCATACGGGACAGGGGTACAGATACGCAGTATTTT
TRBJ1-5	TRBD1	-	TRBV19	CASSTGIGGGQPQHF	TGTGCCAGTAGTACGGGGATAGGGGGCGGTCAGCCCCAGCATTTT
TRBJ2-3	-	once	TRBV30	CAWSVNREGAQYF	TGTGCCTGGAGTGTAAACAGGGAAGGGGCGCAGTATTTT
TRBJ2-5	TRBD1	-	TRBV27	CASSSTGLQETQYF	TGTGCCAGCAGTTCGACAGGGTTACAAGAGACCCAGTACTTC
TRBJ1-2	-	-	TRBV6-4	CASRGGRANYGYTF	TGTGCCAGCAGGGGGGGACGGGCTAACTATGGCTACACCTTC
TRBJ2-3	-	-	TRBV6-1	CASSATGMGRDTQYF	TGTGCCAGCAGTGCTACAGGGATGGGTAGAGATACGCAGTATTTT
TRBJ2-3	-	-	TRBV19	CASRVQVSADTQYF	TGTGCCAGTAGGGTGCAGGTCTCGGCAGATACGCAGTATTTT
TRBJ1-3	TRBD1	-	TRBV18	CASSPEWDSSGNTIYF	TGTGCCAGCTCACCAGAATGGGACAGCTCTGGAAACACCATATATTTT